Below, 17 T cell receptor beta chains from the same sample are listed, as sequenced in a study of radiotherapy plus CTLA-4 blockade in lung cancer. The method was immunoSEQ multiplex PCR; TCRdb's version includes in-frame clones alone and lacks a portion of them. The sample has about 95,000 clones, around 86% seen once. Source: peripheral blood, taken from a patient treated with radiotherapy plus ipilimumab. These receptor sequences come from a human donor with non-small cell lung cancer who had a partial response to radiotherapy plus ipilimumab.

This chain uses TRBV2 with TRBJ1-5, with 7 bases that match TRBD1. V lost 5 bases to trimming and J lost 7 bases; unmatched junction nucleotides: 5. Looked up from germline, CDR1 is SNHLY and CDR2 is FYNNEI. CDR3 length equals 13 residues. CDR3 nucleotide sequence: TGTGCCAGCAGTACCGACAGGGTCCAGCCCCAGCATTTT. Amino acid sequence: CASSTDRVQPQHF.

For the CDR3, the DNA is TGTGCCAGCAGTTTCCTACCACTAGCCAAAAACATTCAGTACTTC. This sequence encodes CASSFLPLAKNIQYF. This chain connects TRBV27 to TRBJ2-4; D gene ambiguous. This CDR3 region has 15 residues. V lost 3 bases, J lost 0 bases, and 9 bases lay in between. Germline values: CDR1 MNHEY, CDR2 SMNVEV (reference sequence).

The gene calls are TRBV19 and TRBJ1-1; a weak D match, TRBD1 (6 bases). This CDR3 has 14 amino acids. Trimming stripped 7 bases from V and 5 bases from J, with 17 bases between. Germline CDR1 reads LNHDA; CDR2 reads SQIVND (reference sequence). The CDR3 bases are TGTGCCAGTACTGAAGGGGGAGGGGGGACTGAAGCTTTCTTT. Its translation is CASTEGGGGTEAFF.

The chain recombines TRBV14 with TRBJ2-7; a possible D gene is TRBD1 (5 bases). The V end was cut by 4 bases, the J end by 1 base, with 11 bases between. Germline V gene lookup returns CDR1 SGHDN and CDR2 FVKESK. The CDR3 runs 14 residues. The CDR3 reads CASSLLGASYEQYF. CDR3 DNA sequence: TGTGCCAGCAGCCTCCTAGGGGCGTCCTACGAGCAGTACTTC.

V is TRBV27 and J is TRBJ2-1; D ambiguous. The V and J ends lost 4 bases and 10 bases respectively, with 17 bases between them. The CDR3 consists of 14 residues. CDR1 is MNHEY and CDR2 is SMNVEV in the germline V gene (reference sequence). This CDR3 reads CASSSTGGLREQFF. DNA of the CDR3: TGTGCCAGCAGTTCAACCGGTGGGCTTCGGGAGCAGTTCTTC.

V is TRBV4-1 and J is TRBJ2-1, with D unclear. Germline V lookup: CDR1 MGHRA, CDR2 YSYEKL. Trimming pared 1 base from V and 8 bases from J, leaving 18 bases between. The length of the CDR3 is 16 residues. The CDR3: CASSQVPEEAADEQFF. In nucleotides, the CDR3 is TGCGCCAGCAGCCAAGTCCCAGAAGAGGCGGCAGATGAGCAGTTCTTC.

By its share, this clone is medium-sized (0.01 to 0.1%). V and J are TRBV9 and TRBJ2-7, with a possible D match to TRBD2 (6 bases). V dropped 4 bases and J dropped 1 base, with 9 bases sitting between them. Germline V gene sequence: CDR1 SGDLS, CDR2 YYNGEE. The CDR3 has 13 residues. Here the CDR3 DNA reads TGTGCCAGCAGCCCCCGGGGGTCCTACGAGCAGTACTTC. Protein product: CASSPRGSYEQYF.

This clone has ten or more counts. The sample contains more than one DNA sequence encoding this CDR3. V usage is TRBV28 and J usage is TRBJ1-1, with D maybe TRBD1 (5 bases). This CDR3 spans 12 amino acids. The germline gives CDR1 MDHEN, CDR2 SYDVKM. V lost 2 bases and J lost 5, with 6 bases in between. The CDR3 reads CASSLQGTEAFF. The CDR3 DNA reads TGTGCCAGCAGTTTACAGGGAACTGAAGCTTTCTTT.

This chain uses TRBV18 with TRBJ2-2, with D unclear. V lost 3 bases to trimming and J lost 4 bases, with 9 bases between them. Germline CDR1 and CDR2: KGHSH and LQKENI. CDR3 length: 14 amino acids. For the CDR3, the DNA is TGTGCCAGCTCACCTAATCAGTCCACCGGGGAGCTGTTTTTT. It specifies CASSPNQSTGELFF.

The sample holds a few counts of this clone. This chain connects TRBV7-9 to TRBJ2-1, with 10 bases lining up with TRBD2. V gave up 5 bases and J gave up 2 bases; unmatched junction bases: 3. CDR3 length equals 15 residues. Germline CDR1 SEHNR, CDR2 FQNEAQ (reference sequence). In nucleotides, the CDR3 is TGTGCCAGCAGCGGCGGGACTAGCGCCTACAATGAGCAGTTCTTC. Its protein product is CASSGGTSAYNEQFF. The full variable domain, in which reference TRBV7-9 and TRBJ2-1 provide the parts outside the CDR3, is DTGVSQNPRHKITKRGQNVTFRCDPISEHNRLYWYRQTLGQGPEFLTYFQNEAQLEKSRLLSDRFSAERPKGSFSTLEIQRTEQGDSAMYLCASSGGTSAYNEQFFGPGTRLTVL.

This clone appeared a single time. The chain has TRBV28 and TRBJ1-1, with no clear D. The CDR3 totals 13 residues. Trimming cost V 4 bases and J 1 base, with 7 bases left between them. Germline CDR1 MDHEN, CDR2 SYDVKM. The CDR3 here is CASSYRQNTEAFF. The CDR3 bases are TGTGCCAGCAGTTATAGACAGAACACTGAAGCTTTCTTT.

This rearrangement joins TRBV7-3 to TRBJ1-5; maybe TRBD1 (6 bases). With 0 bases removed from V and 4 bases from J, the gap between germline ends came to 10 bases. The length of the CDR3 is 15 residues. Germline V gene data show CDR1 as SGHTA and CDR2 as FQGTGA. The CDR3 DNA is TGTGCCAGCAGCTTAACGGCAGGGGTGAATCAGCCCCAGCATTTT. Protein product: CASSLTAGVNQPQHF.

The CDR3 sequence is CASSLGSGFRAFF. The CDR3, as DNA: TGTGCCAGCAGTTTAGGATCAGGGTTCCGGGCTTTCTTT. The gene calls are TRBV27 and TRBJ1-1, with D perhaps TRBD1 (5 bases). Per the germline V gene, CDR1 is MNHEY and CDR2 is SMNVEV (reference sequence). The CDR3 loop spans 13 amino acids. Deletions cut 2 bases from V and 11 bases from J, with 15 bases between.

The chain carries TRBV25-1 and TRBJ1-1, with 8 bases lining up with TRBD1. CDR1 and CDR2 (germline): MGHDK, SYGVNS. The ends lost 4 bases at V and 3 bases at J; junction bases unmatched: 10. The CDR3 consists of 16 residues. CDR3: CASSASPGGPDTEAFF. The CDR3 bases are TGTGCCAGCAGTGCCTCACCAGGGGGCCCGGACACTGAAGCTTTCTTT.

V is TRBV28 and J is TRBJ1-2; no firm D call. Trimming pared 1 base from V and 1 base from J, leaving 13 bases between. The CDR3 is 16 residues long. Germline-derived CDR1 and CDR2 are MDHEN and SYDVKM. The CDR3 spells CASSLYRRQSNYGYTF. For the CDR3, the DNA is TGTGCCAGCAGTTTATATCGGCGGCAGAGTAACTATGGCTACACCTTC.

This clone was seen only once. The V call is TRBV7-6, the J call TRBJ2-1; 8 nucleotides line up with TRBD2. CDR1 is SGHVS and CDR2 is FNYEAQ in the germline V gene. The CDR3 has 15 residues. The V segment lost 5 bases and the J segment 4 bases; nucleotides outside the gene matches: 7. The CDR3 nucleotides read TGTGCCAGCAGCCCCCGTAGCGGGAAGTACAATGAGCAGTTCTTC. This encodes CASSPRSGKYNEQFF.

The chain carries TRBV19 and TRBJ1-5; 10 nucleotides align to TRBD1. The ends lost 4 bases at V and 5 bases at J; junction bases unmatched: 8. The CDR3 runs to 16 residues. Germline CDR1 LNHDA, CDR2 SQIVND (reference sequence). The CDR3 region has the DNA TGTGCCAGTAGTAGTCCGGGACAGGGGATCGATCAGCCCCAGCATTTT. Translation: CASSSPGQGIDQPQHF.